The source of this T cell receptor (beta chain) is a study of immune evolution from preneoplasia to lung adenocarcinoma. With respect to this clone: What it recognizes is unknown.

Method: immunoSEQ multiplex PCR; TCRdb's copy keeps in-frame clones and lacks some. The sample records 30,000 to 45,000 clones, roughly 74% being singletons. Study findings and constraints: Normal lung had the highest top T cell clone frequencies.

Deletions cut 2 bases from V and 6 bases from J, with 17 bases between. The length of the CDR3 is 15 residues. Germline V CDR1 and CDR2: SGHDT, YYEEEE. Sequenced material: FFPE invasive lung adenocarcinoma tissue. This TCR was recovered from a person between 55 and 69 years old with lung adenocarcinoma. The chain has TRBV5-6 and TRBJ1-1, with D maybe TRBD1 (5 bases). The CDR3: CASSFGAGSIPEAFF. The CDR3 DNA reads TGTGCCAGCAGCTTTGGGGCAGGGTCAATTCCTGAAGCTTTCTTT.